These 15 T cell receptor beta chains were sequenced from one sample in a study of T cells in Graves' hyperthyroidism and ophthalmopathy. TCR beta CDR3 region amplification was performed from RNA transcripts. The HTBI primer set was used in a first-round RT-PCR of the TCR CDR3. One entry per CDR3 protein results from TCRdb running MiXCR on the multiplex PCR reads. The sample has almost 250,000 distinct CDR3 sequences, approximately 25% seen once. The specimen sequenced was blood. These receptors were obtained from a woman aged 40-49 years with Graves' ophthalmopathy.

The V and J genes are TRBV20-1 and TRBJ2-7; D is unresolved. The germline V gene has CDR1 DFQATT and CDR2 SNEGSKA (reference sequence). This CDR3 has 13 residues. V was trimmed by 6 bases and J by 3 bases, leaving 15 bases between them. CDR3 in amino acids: CSATHTGHYEQYF. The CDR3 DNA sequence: TGCAGTGCCACTCACACGGGCCACTACGAGCAGTACTTC.

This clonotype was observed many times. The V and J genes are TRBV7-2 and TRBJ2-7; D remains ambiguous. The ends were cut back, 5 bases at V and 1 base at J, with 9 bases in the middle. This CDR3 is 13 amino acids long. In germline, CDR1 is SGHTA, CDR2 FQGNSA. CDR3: CASSQDQSYEQYF. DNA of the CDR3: TGTGCCAGCAGCCAGGACCAATCCTACGAGCAGTACTTC.

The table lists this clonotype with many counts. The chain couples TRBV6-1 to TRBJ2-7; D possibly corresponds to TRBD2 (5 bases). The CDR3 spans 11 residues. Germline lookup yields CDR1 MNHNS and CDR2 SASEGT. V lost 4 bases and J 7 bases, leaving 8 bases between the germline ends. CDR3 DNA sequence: TGTGCCAGCAGTGGCCGCGGGGAGCAGTACTTC. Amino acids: CASSGRGEQYF.

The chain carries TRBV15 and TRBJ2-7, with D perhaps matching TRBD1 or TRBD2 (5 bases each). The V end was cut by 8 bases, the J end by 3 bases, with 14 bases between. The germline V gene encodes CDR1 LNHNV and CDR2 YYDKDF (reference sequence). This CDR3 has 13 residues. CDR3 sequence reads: CATSRGTDYEQYF. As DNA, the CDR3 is TGTGCCACCTCCCGAGGGACCGACTACGAGCAGTACTTC.

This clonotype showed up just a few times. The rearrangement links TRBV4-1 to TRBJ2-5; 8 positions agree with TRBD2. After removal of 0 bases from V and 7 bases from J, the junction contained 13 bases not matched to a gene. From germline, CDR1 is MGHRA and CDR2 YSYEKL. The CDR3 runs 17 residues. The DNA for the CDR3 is TGCGCCAGCAGCCAAGATGTGTCTAGCGGGCCTTGGGGGACCCAGTACTTC. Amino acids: CASSQDVSSGPWGTQYF.

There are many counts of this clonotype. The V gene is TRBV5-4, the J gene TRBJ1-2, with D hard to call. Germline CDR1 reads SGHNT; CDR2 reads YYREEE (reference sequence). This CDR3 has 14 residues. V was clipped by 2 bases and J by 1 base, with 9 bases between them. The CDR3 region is CASSFDTDNYGYTF. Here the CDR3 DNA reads TGTGCCAGCAGCTTCGACACAGATAACTATGGCTACACCTTC. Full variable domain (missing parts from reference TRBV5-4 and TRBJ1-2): ETGVTQSPTHLIKTRGQQVTLRCSSQSGHNTVSWYQQALGQGPQFIFQYYREEENGRGNFPPRFSGLQFPNYSSELNVNALELDDSALYLCASSFDTDNYGYTFGSGTRLTVV.

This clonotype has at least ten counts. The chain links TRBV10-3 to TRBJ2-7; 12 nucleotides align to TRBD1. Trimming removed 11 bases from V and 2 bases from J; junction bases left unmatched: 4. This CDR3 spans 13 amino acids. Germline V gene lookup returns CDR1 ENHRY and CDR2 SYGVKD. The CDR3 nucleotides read TGTGCCGTTGGGACAGGGGGCCCCTACGAGCAGTACTTC. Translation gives CAVGTGGPYEQYF.

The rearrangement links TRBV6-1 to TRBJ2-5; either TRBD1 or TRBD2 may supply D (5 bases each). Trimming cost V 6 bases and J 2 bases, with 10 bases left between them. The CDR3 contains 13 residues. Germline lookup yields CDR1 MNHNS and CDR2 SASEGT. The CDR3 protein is CASSGAYQETQYF. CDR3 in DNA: TGTGCCAGCAGCGGGGCGTATCAAGAGACCCAGTACTTC.

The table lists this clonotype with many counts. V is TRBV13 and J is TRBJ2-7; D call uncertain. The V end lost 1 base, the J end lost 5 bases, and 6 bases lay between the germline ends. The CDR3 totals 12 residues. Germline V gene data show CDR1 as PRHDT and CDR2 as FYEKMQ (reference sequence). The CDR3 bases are TGTGCCAGCAGCTTAGTGTTGCACGAGCAGTACTTC. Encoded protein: CASSLVLHEQYF.

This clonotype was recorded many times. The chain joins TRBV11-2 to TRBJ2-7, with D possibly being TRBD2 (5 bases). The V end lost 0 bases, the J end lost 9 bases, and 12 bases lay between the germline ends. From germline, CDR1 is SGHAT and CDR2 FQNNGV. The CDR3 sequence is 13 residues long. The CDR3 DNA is TGTGCCAGCAGCTTAGAGTCGCTAGCTGTGCAGTACTTC. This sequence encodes CASSLESLAVQYF.

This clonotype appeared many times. The CDR3 DNA is TGTGCCAGCAGTGCCGGTAGCGGGACGTACCAAGAGACCCAGTACTTC. Its protein is CASSAGSGTYQETQYF. The J gene is TRBJ2-5, the V gene TRBV2; 8 bases are shared with TRBD2. This CDR3 has 16 residues. From germline, CDR1 is SNHLY and CDR2 FYNNEI. V shed 4 bases, J shed 0 bases, and the junction held 7 bases outside the gene matches.

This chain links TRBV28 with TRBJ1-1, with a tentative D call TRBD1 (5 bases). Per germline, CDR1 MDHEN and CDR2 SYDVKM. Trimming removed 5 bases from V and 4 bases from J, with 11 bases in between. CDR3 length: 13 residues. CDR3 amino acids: CASSLQGTTEAFF. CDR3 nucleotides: TGTGCCAGCAGTCTTCAGGGTACCACTGAAGCTTTCTTT.

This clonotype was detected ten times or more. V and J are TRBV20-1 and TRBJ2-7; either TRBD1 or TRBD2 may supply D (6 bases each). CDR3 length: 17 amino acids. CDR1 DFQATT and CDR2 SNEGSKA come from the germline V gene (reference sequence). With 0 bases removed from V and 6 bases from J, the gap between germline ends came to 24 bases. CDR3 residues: CSARDPNPGTEGGEQYF. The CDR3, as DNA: TGCAGTGCTAGAGATCCAAATCCCGGGACCGAGGGGGGCGAGCAGTACTTC.

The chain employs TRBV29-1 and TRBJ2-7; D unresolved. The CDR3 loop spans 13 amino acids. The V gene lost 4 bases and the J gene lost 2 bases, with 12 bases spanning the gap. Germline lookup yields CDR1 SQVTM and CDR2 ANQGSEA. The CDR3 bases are TGCAGCGTTGGTAGTACCGGGCCCTACGAGCAGTACTTC. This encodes CSVGSTGPYEQYF.

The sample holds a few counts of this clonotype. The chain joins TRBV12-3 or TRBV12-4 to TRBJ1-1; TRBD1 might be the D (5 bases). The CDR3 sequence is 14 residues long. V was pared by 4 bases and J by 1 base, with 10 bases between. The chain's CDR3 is CASSWGRRNTEAFF. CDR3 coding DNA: TGTGCCAGCAGTTGGGGCAGGCGGAACACTGAAGCTTTCTTT.